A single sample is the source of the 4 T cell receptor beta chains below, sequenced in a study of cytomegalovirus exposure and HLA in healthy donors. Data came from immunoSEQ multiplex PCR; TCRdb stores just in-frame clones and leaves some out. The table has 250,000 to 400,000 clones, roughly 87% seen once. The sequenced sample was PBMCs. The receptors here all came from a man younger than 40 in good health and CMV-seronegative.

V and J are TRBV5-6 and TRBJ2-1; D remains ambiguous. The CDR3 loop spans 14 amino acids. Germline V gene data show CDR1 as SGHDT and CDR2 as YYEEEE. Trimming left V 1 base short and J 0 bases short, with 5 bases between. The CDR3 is CASSLPSSYNEQFF. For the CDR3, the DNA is TGTGCCAGCAGCTTGCCTAGCTCCTACAATGAGCAGTTCTTC.

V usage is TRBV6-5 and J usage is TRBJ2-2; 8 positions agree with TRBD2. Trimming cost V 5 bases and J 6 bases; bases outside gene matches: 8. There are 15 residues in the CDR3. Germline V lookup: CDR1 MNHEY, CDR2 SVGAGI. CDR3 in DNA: TGTGCCAGCAGTACCATCGCGGGGGGACCCGGGGAGCTGTTTTTT. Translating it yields CASSTIAGGPGELFF.

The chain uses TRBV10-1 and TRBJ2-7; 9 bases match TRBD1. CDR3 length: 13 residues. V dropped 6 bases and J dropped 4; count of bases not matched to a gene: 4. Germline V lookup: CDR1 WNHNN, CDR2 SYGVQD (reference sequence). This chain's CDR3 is CASRGTGRYEQYF. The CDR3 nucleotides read TGCGCCAGCAGGGGGACAGGGAGATACGAGCAGTACTTC.

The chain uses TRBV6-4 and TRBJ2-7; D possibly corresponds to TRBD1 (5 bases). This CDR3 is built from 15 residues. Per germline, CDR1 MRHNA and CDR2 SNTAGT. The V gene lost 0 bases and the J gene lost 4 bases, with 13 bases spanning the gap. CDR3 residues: CASSDSETESYEQYF. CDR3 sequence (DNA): TGTGCCAGCAGTGACTCTGAGACAGAGTCATACGAGCAGTACTTC.